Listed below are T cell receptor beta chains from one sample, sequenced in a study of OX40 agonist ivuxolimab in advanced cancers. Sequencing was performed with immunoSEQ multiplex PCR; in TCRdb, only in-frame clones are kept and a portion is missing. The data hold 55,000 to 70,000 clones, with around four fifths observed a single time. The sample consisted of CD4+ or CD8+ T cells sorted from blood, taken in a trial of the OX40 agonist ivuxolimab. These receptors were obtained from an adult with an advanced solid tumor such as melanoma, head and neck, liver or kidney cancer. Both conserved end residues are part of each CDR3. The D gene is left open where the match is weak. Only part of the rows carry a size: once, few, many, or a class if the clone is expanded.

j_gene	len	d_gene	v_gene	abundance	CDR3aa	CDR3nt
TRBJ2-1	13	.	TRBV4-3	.	CASSQDQGREQFF	TGCGCCAGCAGCCAAGATCAGGGTCGTGAGCAGTTCTTC
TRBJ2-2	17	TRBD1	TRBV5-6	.	CASRYHSGTGHTGELFF	TGTGCCAGCAGGTACCATTCCGGGACAGGGCACACCGGGGAGCTGTTTTTT
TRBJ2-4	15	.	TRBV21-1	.	CASSAHREKRNIQYF	TGTGCCAGCAGCGCCCACAGGGAGAAGAGGAACATTCAGTACTTC
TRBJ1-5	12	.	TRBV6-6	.	CAASDPNQPQHF	TGTGCCGCCTCGGACCCCAATCAGCCCCAGCATTTT
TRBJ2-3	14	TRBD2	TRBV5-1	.	CASTRGSSTDTQYF	TGCGCCAGCACTCGCGGGAGTAGCACAGATACGCAGTATTTT
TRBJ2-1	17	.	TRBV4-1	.	CASSQVPDTSVPNEQFF	TGCGCCAGCAGCCAAGTGCCGGACACCTCGGTCCCCAATGAGCAGTTCTTC
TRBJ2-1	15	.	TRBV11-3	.	CASRLLANSYNEQFF	TGTGCCAGCAGATTACTAGCTAACTCCTACAATGAGCAGTTCTTC
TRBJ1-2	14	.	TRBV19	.	CASSISGANYGYTF	TGTGCCAGTAGTATAAGCGGAGCTAACTATGGCTACACCTTC
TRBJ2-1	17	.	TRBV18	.	CASSPQVTGSSYNEQFF	TGTGCCAGCTCACCACAGGTCACGGGCAGCTCCTACAATGAGCAGTTCTTC
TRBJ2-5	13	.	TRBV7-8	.	CASSPGLQETQYF	TGTGCCAGCAGCCCGGGCCTCCAAGAGACCCAGTACTTC
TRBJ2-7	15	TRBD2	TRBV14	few	CASSQDLAGAYEQYF	TGTGCCAGCAGCCAAGATCTAGCGGGAGCTTACGAGCAGTACTTC
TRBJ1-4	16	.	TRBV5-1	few	CASSLNPPEVNEKLFF	TGCGCCAGCAGCTTGAATCCGCCTGAAGTTAATGAAAAACTGTTTTTT
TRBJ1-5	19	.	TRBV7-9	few	CASSSRQSPTPYDNQPQHF	TGTGCCAGCAGCTCTCGACAATCACCCACCCCATATGACAATCAGCCCCAGCATTTT
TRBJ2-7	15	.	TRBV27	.	CASSLQPAGHYEQYF	TGTGCCAGCAGTTTACAACCAGCGGGACACTACGAGCAGTACTTC
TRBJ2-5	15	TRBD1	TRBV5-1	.	CASSLMGQPGETQYF	TGCGCCAGCAGCTTGATGGGACAGCCTGGAGAGACCCAGTACTTC
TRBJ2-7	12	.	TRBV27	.	CASMDGTYEQYF	TGTGCCAGCATGGACGGTACCTACGAGCAGTACTTC
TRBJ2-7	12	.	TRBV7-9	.	CASSLLPYEQYF	TGTGCCAGCAGCTTATTACCCTACGAGCAGTACTTC
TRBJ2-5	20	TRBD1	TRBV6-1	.	CASSEAGAWRDRGRKETQYF	TGTGCCAGCAGTGAAGCGGGGGCTTGGAGGGACAGGGGAAGAAAAGAGACCCAGTACTTC
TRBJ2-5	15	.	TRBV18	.	CASSPPTGTVETQYF	TGTGCCAGCTCACCACCGACAGGCACGGTAGAGACCCAGTACTTC
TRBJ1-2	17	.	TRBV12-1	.	CASPLVGTGFGNYGYTF	TGTGCCAGCCCCCTGGTGGGGACAGGGTTCGGTAACTATGGCTACACCTTC
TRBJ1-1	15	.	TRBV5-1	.	CASSSHRVGNTEAFF	TGCGCCAGCAGCTCGCACAGGGTAGGGAACACTGAAGCTTTCTTT
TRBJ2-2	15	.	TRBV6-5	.	CASSKADRPTGELFF	TGTGCCAGCAGCAAAGCGGACAGACCCACCGGGGAGCTGTTTTTT
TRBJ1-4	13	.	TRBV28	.	CASSFSGSEKLFF	TGTGCCAGCAGTTTTTCCGGGAGTGAAAAACTGTTTTTT
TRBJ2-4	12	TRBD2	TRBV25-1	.	CASSSWGGIQYF	TGTGCCAGCAGTTCCTGGGGGGGCATTCAGTACTTC
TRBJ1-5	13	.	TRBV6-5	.	CASSYGANQPQHF	TGTGCCAGCAGTTACGGGGCGAATCAGCCCCAGCATTTT
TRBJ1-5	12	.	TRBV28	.	CASSSGGQPQHF	TGTGCCAGCAGCTCCGGCGGGCAGCCCCAGCATTTT
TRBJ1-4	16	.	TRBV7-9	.	CASSLGSRQFGEKLFF	TGTGCCAGCAGCTTAGGGTCGAGACAGTTCGGGGAAAAACTGTTTTTT
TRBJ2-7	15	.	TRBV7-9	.	CASSLAGQLRGEQYF	TGTGCCAGCAGCTTAGCTGGACAGTTACGGGGTGAGCAGTACTTC
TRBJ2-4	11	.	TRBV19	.	CASSPGNIQYF	TGTGCCAGTAGCCCCGGGAACATTCAGTACTTC
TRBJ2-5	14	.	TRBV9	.	CASSAPIREETQYF	TGTGCCAGCAGCGCTCCGATCAGGGAAGAGACCCAGTACTTC
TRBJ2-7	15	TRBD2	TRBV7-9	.	CASSPSGSGSYEQYF	TGTGCCAGCAGCCCCAGCGGGAGTGGGTCCTACGAGCAGTACTTC
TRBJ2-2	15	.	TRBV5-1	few	CASGGPVENTGELFF	TGCGCCAGCGGAGGTCCCGTAGAGAACACCGGGGAGCTGTTTTTT
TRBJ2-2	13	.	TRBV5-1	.	CASSLAITGELFF	TGCGCCAGCAGCTTGGCCATCACCGGGGAGCTGTTTTTT
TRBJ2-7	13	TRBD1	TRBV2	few	CATKDRAPYEQYF	TGTGCCACCAAAGACAGGGCTCCCTACGAGCAGTACTTC
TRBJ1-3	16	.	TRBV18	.	CASSPAGGRSGNTIYF	TGTGCCAGCTCACCTGCCGGTGGGAGATCCGGAAACACCATATATTTT
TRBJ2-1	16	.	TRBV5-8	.	CASSLDRRANEGEQFF	TGTGCCAGCAGCCTAGATAGGAGGGCCAATGAGGGGGAGCAGTTCTTC
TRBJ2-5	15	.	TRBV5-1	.	CASSLVGGTQETQYF	TGCGCCAGCAGCTTGGTAGGGGGGACGCAAGAGACCCAGTACTTC
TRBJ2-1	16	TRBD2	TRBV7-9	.	CASSRIGREAYNEQFF	TGTGCCAGCAGCCGAATCGGGCGGGAGGCCTACAATGAGCAGTTCTTC
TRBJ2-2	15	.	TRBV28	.	CASSGWVANTGELFF	TGTGCCAGCAGTGGATGGGTAGCGAACACCGGGGAGCTGTTTTTT
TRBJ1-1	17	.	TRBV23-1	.	CASSQSWQAGMNTEAFF	TGCGCCAGCAGTCAATCGTGGCAGGCGGGCATGAACACTGAAGCTTTCTTT
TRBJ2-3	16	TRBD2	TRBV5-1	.	CASSLGLAGVRDTQYF	TGCGCCAGCAGCTTGGGGCTAGCGGGAGTTAGAGATACGCAGTATTTT
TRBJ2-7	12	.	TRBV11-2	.	CASSLVGVEQYF	TGTGCCAGCAGCTTAGTAGGGGTGGAGCAGTACTTC
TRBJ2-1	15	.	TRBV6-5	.	CASSIGHINYNEQFF	TGTGCCAGCAGCATCGGACACATAAATTACAATGAGCAGTTCTTC
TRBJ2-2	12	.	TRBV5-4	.	CASSLDTGELFF	TGTGCCAGCAGCTTGGACACCGGGGAGCTGTTTTTT
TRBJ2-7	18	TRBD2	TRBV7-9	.	CASSLGSSTSGSDDEQYF	TGTGCCAGCAGCTTAGGGTCCTCTACTAGCGGGAGCGATGATGAGCAGTACTTC
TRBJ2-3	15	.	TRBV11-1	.	CASSLSPSGTDTQYF	TGTGCCAGCAGCTTAAGTCCTAGCGGCACAGATACGCAGTATTTT
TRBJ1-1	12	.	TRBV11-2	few	CASSLGSQRAFF	TGTGCCAGCAGCTTAGGAAGTCAAAGGGCTTTCTTT
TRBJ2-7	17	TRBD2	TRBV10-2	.	CASSEGGTSGNSYEQYF	TGCGCCAGCAGTGAGGGAGGGACTAGCGGAAACTCCTACGAGCAGTACTTC
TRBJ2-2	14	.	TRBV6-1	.	CASSEATNTGELFF	TGTGCCAGCAGTGAAGCCACGAACACCGGGGAGCTGTTTTTT
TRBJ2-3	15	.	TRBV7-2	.	CASSLRGRAADTQYF	TGTGCCAGCAGCTTAAGGGGCAGGGCTGCAGATACGCAGTATTTT
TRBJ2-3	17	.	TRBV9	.	CASSVSQGGIVADTQYF	TGTGCCAGCAGCGTCTCTCAGGGGGGGATTGTTGCAGATACGCAGTATTTT
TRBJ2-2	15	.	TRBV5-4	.	CASSPFWGSSGELFF	TGTGCCAGCAGCCCTTTTTGGGGGAGCTCCGGGGAGCTGTTTTTT